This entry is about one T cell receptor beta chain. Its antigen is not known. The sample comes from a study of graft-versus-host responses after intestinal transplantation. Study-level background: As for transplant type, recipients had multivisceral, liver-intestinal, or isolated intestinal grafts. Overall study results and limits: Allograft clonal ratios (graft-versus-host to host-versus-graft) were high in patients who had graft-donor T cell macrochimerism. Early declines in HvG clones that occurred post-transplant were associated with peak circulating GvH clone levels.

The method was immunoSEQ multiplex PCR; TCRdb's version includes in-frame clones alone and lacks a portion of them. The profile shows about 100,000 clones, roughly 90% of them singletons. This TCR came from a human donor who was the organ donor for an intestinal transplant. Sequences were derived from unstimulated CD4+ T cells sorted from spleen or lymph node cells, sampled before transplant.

As DNA, the CDR3 is TGCGCCAGCAGCCAAGAGGGGGGTTATAGCAATCAGCCCCAGCATTTT. Protein product: CASSQEGGYSNQPQHF. The chain employs TRBV4-1 and TRBJ1-5, with D perhaps TRBD1 (5 bases). From germline, CDR1 is MGHRA and CDR2 YSYEKL. This CDR3 region has 16 residues. Deletions cut 0 bases from V and 0 bases from J, with 9 bases between.